Here is one TCR beta chain with its context. These data originate in a study of T cell changes during pregnancy in multiple sclerosis. Produced via immunoSEQ multiplex PCR; TCRdb's table is partial and in-frame only. The top ten clones hold approximately 1.6% of a sample with about 40,000 clones, less than 95% of them seen once. CDR1 and CDR2 (germline): SGHVS, FQNEAQ. With 5 bases removed from V and 7 bases from J, the gap between germline ends came to 12 bases. The CDR3 length is 13 residues. The chain links TRBV7-8 to TRBJ2-1, with a weak D call TRBD2 (6 bases). The clonotype comes from a female donor with multiple sclerosis, enrolled in a pregnancy study. Source: peripheral blood, taken in the third trimester of pregnancy. The CDR3 sequence: CASSLGGPNEQFF. CDR3 nucleotide sequence: TGTGCCAGCAGCCTGGGAGGACCTAATGAGCAGTTCTTC.